Each of the 27 T cell receptor beta chains below was sequenced from the same sample in a study of blood T cell repertoires in COVID-19. Method: immunoSEQ multiplex PCR; TCRdb's copy keeps in-frame clones and lacks some. The sample contains about 98,000 clones, around four fifths of which appear only once. The sample taken for sequencing was peripheral blood. These receptors were taken from a man aged 55 to 70 with active or convalescent COVID-19.

The chain recombines TRBV18 with TRBJ1-5, with 7 bases fitting TRBD1. This CDR3 has 15 amino acids. J gave up 7 bases and V 6 bases, and 12 bases lay outside the gene matches. From germline, CDR1 is KGHSH and CDR2 LQKENI. The CDR3 loop reads CASSRRDSLGQPQHF. As DNA, the CDR3 is TGTGCCAGCTCGCGCCGGGACAGCCTAGGGCAGCCCCAGCATTTT.

This clone was observed a handful of times. J is TRBJ2-7 and V is TRBV9; D may be TRBD1 (5 bases). V was shortened by 0 bases and J by 2 bases, with 12 bases between the two germline ends. Germline assignment: CDR1 SGDLS and CDR2 YYNGEE. There are 15 residues in the CDR3. CDR3 DNA sequence: TGTGCCAGCAGCGTAGAGGCAGGGCCCACCTACGAGCAGTACTTC. This sequence encodes CASSVEAGPTYEQYF.

Only a few counts were recorded for this clone. This chain links TRBV11-3 with TRBJ1-2; 7 nucleotides agree with TRBD1. This CDR3 spans 15 amino acids. Per the germline V gene, CDR1 is SGHNT and CDR2 is YENEEA. The V and J ends lost 4 bases and 6 bases, in that order; junction bases with no gene match: 11. The CDR3 sequence: CASSSFDREADGYTF. The CDR3 region has the DNA TGTGCCAGCAGCTCCTTCGACAGGGAGGCGGATGGCTACACCTTC.

The chain links TRBV10-1 to TRBJ1-5; possibly TRBD1 for D (5 bases). V shed 10 bases and J shed 4 bases, with 17 bases lying between them. There are 14 residues in the CDR3. In germline, CDR1 is WNHNN, CDR2 SYGVQD (reference sequence). The CDR3 is CATPSGGLNQPQHF. Here the CDR3 DNA reads TGCGCCACCCCCTCCGGGGGACTGAATCAGCCCCAGCATTTT.

The count of this clone is one. V and J are TRBV20-1 and TRBJ2-3; D is undetermined. Trimming took 4 bases from V and 5 from J, leaving 7 bases between them. The CDR3 sequence is 11 residues long. CDR1 DFQATT and CDR2 SNEGSKA come from the germline V gene (reference sequence). CDR3: CSATQVDTQYF. The CDR3 coding sequence is TGCAGTGCTACCCAGGTAGATACGCAGTATTTT.

The chain joins TRBV5-1 to TRBJ2-1; 11 positions match TRBD1. This CDR3 comprises 15 residues. Germline values: CDR1 SGHRS, CDR2 YFSETQ. V shed 2 bases and J 5 bases; nucleotides not matched to a gene: 3. This chain's CDR3 is CASSFGQGANNEQFF. The DNA of the CDR3 is TGCGCCAGCAGCTTTGGACAGGGGGCTAACAATGAGCAGTTCTTC.

As DNA, the CDR3 is TGTGCCAGCAGCCCATCTCCACTAGCGAGATACGAGCAGTACGTC. Its protein product is CASSPSPLARYEQYV. J is TRBJ2-7 and V is TRBV6-5; 7 bases are a match to TRBD2. There are 15 residues in the CDR3. Germline-derived CDR1 and CDR2 are MNHEY and SVGAGI. V lost 6 bases to trimming and J lost 4 bases; unmatched junction nucleotides: 12.

This clone occurred once. The V call is TRBV6-5, the J call TRBJ1-2; D gene unclear. V was shortened by 6 bases and J by 0 bases, with 14 bases between the two germline ends. This CDR3 region has 15 residues. Germline lookup yields CDR1 MNHEY and CDR2 SVGAGI. This chain's CDR3 is CASSRLASPNYGYTF. DNA of the CDR3: TGTGCCAGCAGCCGACTGGCCAGTCCTAACTATGGCTACACCTTC.

The table lists this clone with a few counts. The chain recombines TRBV6-1 with TRBJ1-1, with D tentatively TRBD1 (6 bases). Germline lookup yields CDR1 MNHNS and CDR2 SASEGT. The CDR3 is 15 residues long. Trimming left V 3 bases short and J 1 base short, with 12 bases between. The CDR3 region is CASSDWGTQNTEAFF. In DNA form, the CDR3 reads TGTGCCAGCAGTGATTGGGGGACACAGAACACTGAAGCTTTCTTT.

The chain recombines TRBV2 with TRBJ2-3; D not certain. Germline V gene data show CDR1 as SNHLY and CDR2 as FYNNEI. V was pared by 4 bases and J by 0 bases, with 8 bases between. This CDR3 contains 14 residues. Here the CDR3 reads CASSVGGSTDTQYF. CDR3 DNA: TGTGCCAGCAGTGTTGGCGGCAGCACAGATACGCAGTATTTT.

Only a few counts were recorded for this clone. The chain is built from TRBV7-9 and TRBJ2-7, with D perhaps matching TRBD1 (5 bases). The germline V and J ends were trimmed by 9 bases and 2 bases, with 14 bases remaining between them. CDR1 is SEHNR and CDR2 is FQNEAQ in the germline V gene (reference sequence). The CDR3 spans 13 residues. This chain's CDR3 is CASTWAGTYEQYF. In DNA, the CDR3 is TGTGCCAGTACCTGGGCAGGGACCTACGAGCAGTACTTC.

The gene calls are TRBV11-3 and TRBJ2-1, with 7 nucleotides matching TRBD2. CDR1 and CDR2 (germline): SGHNT, YENEEA. After removal of 1 base from V and 10 bases from J, the junction contained 4 bases not matched to a gene. CDR3 length equals 13 residues. The CDR3 spells CASSLGGGLEQFF. The CDR3 coding sequence is TGTGCCAGCAGCTTAGGGGGGGGACTCGAGCAGTTCTTC.

The J gene is TRBJ2-5, the V gene TRBV12-3 or TRBV12-4; D not certain. The CDR3 consists of 13 residues. V dropped 3 bases and J dropped 5 bases, with 10 bases sitting between them. The CDR3 loop reads CASSLQVRETQYF. The CDR3 bases are TGTGCCAGCAGTTTGCAGGTACGGGAGACCCAGTACTTC.

The chain joins TRBV7-9 to TRBJ2-3, with 10 bases aligning to TRBD2. The CDR3 length is 15 residues. The germline V gene has CDR1 SEHNR and CDR2 FQNEAQ (reference sequence). V trimming: 6 bases; J trimming: 2 bases; junction bases outside the gene matches: 5. The DNA for the CDR3 is TGTGCCAGCAGTCGGAGCGGGGGGGTCACAGATACGCAGTATTTT. Translated, it gives CASSRSGGVTDTQYF.

The rearrangement joins TRBV28 to TRBJ2-7, with D perhaps TRBD2 (6 bases). The CDR3 loop spans 15 amino acids. The germline gives CDR1 MDHEN, CDR2 SYDVKM. Trimming left V 7 bases short and J 3 bases short, with 19 bases between. This CDR3 is CASTQTGRGDYEQYF. Here the CDR3 DNA reads TGTGCCAGCACCCAAACGGGGCGGGGAGACTACGAGCAGTACTTC.

This clone was detected once. The CDR3 loop is CASSVQGLAGGATQYF. CDR3 coding DNA: TGTGCCAGCAGCGTACAAGGACTAGCGGGAGGAGCCACGCAGTATTTT. The chain joins TRBV9 to TRBJ2-3; 14 bases match TRBD2. J lost 9 bases, V lost 1 base, and 7 bases had no gene match. The CDR3 consists of 16 residues. CDR1 is SGDLS and CDR2 is YYNGEE in the germline V gene.

The CDR3 DNA follows: TGTGCCAGCAGCCTACCTATACAGCGGGAGTACACAGATACGCAGTATTTT. The encoded protein is CASSLPIQREYTDTQYF. The gene calls are TRBV9 and TRBJ2-3, with 8 bases matching TRBD2. Germline CDR1 SGDLS, CDR2 YYNGEE. CDR3 length: 17 residues. V trimming: 4 bases; J trimming: 2 bases; junction bases outside the gene matches: 12.

This chain connects TRBV19 to TRBJ2-1; 11 nucleotides line up with TRBD2. This CDR3 comprises 16 residues. Germline trimming cut 3 bases from V and 5 bases from J; bases unmatched to any gene: 6. CDR1 and CDR2 from the germline V gene are LNHDA and SQIVND (reference sequence). Here the CDR3 reads CASSILLAGVNNEQFF. DNA for the CDR3: TGTGCCAGTAGTATCTTACTAGCGGGAGTTAACAATGAGCAGTTCTTC. The variable domain in full, with the rest retrieved from reference TRBV19 and TRBJ2-1, is DGGITQSPKYLFRKEGQNVTLSCEQNLNHDAMYWYRQDPGQGLRLIYYSQIVNDFQKGDIAEGYSVSREKKESFPLTVTSAQKNPTAFYLCASSILLAGVNNEQFFGPGTRLTVL.

This chain joins TRBV29-1 and TRBJ1-3, with 9 nucleotides matching TRBD1. The ends lost 4 bases at V and 4 bases at J; junction bases unmatched: 5. CDR3 length: 14 amino acids. Germline assignment: CDR1 SQVTM and CDR2 ANQGSEA. The CDR3 region is CSVAQGARGNTIYF. CDR3 bases: TGCAGCGTTGCACAGGGGGCGCGGGGAAACACCATATATTTT.

This chain joins TRBV9 and TRBJ2-1; possibly TRBD2 for D (6 bases). CDR1 is SGDLS and CDR2 is YYNGEE in the germline V gene. The CDR3 is made up of 16 amino acids. V dropped 3 bases and J dropped 4 bases, with 17 bases sitting between them. The CDR3 region is CASSAREIAEYNEQFF. In DNA form, the CDR3 reads TGTGCCAGCAGCGCTAGGGAGATAGCGGAATACAATGAGCAGTTCTTC.

The chain links TRBV9 to TRBJ1-6, with TRBD1 matching over 12 bases. This CDR3 has 15 residues. V was pared by 4 bases and J by 9 bases, with 5 bases of the junction left unmatched. Germline CDR1 is SGDLS and CDR2 is YYNGEE. CDR3 nucleotides: TGTGCCAGCAGCATCGGGACAGGGGGCAGTTCACCCCTCCACTTT. It yields the protein CASSIGTGGSSPLHF.

This clone was seen once. V gene TRBV29-1 combines with J gene TRBJ1-1; TRBD1 aligns across 10 bases. The V and J ends lost 7 bases and 9 bases, in that order; junction bases with no gene match: 11. CDR1 and CDR2 (germline): SQVTM, ANQGSEA. There are 13 residues in the CDR3. DNA of the CDR3: TGCAGCGCTCGCGGACAGGGGGTAAACCAAGCTTTCTTT. Protein: CSARGQGVNQAFF.

This clone was seen a few times. The gene calls are TRBV5-5 and TRBJ1-6, with D possibly being TRBD1 (6 bases). Looked up from germline, CDR1 is SGHKS and CDR2 is YYEKEE (reference sequence). The length of the CDR3 is 17 residues. V lost 2 bases and J lost 3, with 15 bases in between. The chain's CDR3 is CASSFKSTGNYNSPLHF. Written as DNA, the CDR3 is TGTGCCAGCAGCTTTAAGTCCACAGGGAACTATAATTCACCCCTCCACTTT.

The chain combines TRBV27 with TRBJ2-1; D is possibly TRBD2 (7 bases). Germline lookup yields CDR1 MNHEY and CDR2 SMNVEV (reference sequence). The CDR3 runs 15 residues. Trimming shortened V by 6 bases and J by 4 bases, and 16 bases separated the two germline ends. CDR3 DNA sequence: TGTGCCAGCAGGGGACCGGGGGGCGAGTACAATGAGCAGTTCTTC. This gives the protein CASRGPGGEYNEQFF.

Ten or more counts support this clone. The DNA of the CDR3 is TGTGCCATCTCGCAATATGGCTCACCCCTCCACTTT. Translation: CAISQYGSPLHF. The rearrangement uses TRBV28 and TRBJ1-6; the D is unclear. Trimming took 10 bases from V and 10 from J, leaving 14 bases between them. The germline V gene has CDR1 MDHEN and CDR2 SYDVKM. The CDR3 loop spans 12 amino acids.

This chain uses TRBV11-2 with TRBJ2-5; 9 nucleotides agree with TRBD2. The CDR3 sequence is 18 residues long. The germline gives CDR1 SGHAT, CDR2 FQNNGV. The junction had 11 bases not matched to a gene; V was cut back by 2 bases and J by 1 base. The chain's CDR3 is CASSLIFGAGGPQETQYF. The DNA for the CDR3 is TGTGCCAGCAGCTTAATCTTCGGAGCGGGAGGTCCCCAAGAGACCCAGTACTTC.

The genes are TRBV9 and TRBJ1-3, with 8 bases lining up with TRBD1. J gave up 2 bases and V 0 bases, and 4 bases lay outside the gene matches. Germline CDR1 reads SGDLS; CDR2 reads YYNGEE. The CDR3 has 16 residues. CDR3 loop: CASSVDQGATGNTIYF. For the CDR3, the DNA is TGTGCCAGCAGCGTAGATCAGGGGGCAACTGGAAACACCATATATTTT.